This T cell receptor beta chain was recorded in a study of blood T cell repertoires in COVID-19. Background on the study: COVID-19 samples, acute and convalescent, were from the United States, Italy and Spain. Nucleic acid was either cDNA or gDNA, and it came from T cells, B-cell-depleted T cells, or PBMCs.

As handled by the study authors: It was from reference gene primer amplification that nucleated cell counts were estimated. Method: immunoSEQ multiplex PCR; TCRdb's copy keeps in-frame clones and lacks some. V and J calls and clone size are given by that table; D and trimming were obtained from the DNA. Among 200,000 to 250,000 clones listed, around 86% were seen once. This clone was counted between two and nine times. The V segment lost 3 bases and the J segment 5 bases; nucleotides outside the gene matches: 6. Germline V gene sequence: CDR1 MNHEY, CDR2 SMNVEV (reference sequence). The CDR3 is 15 amino acids.

The clonotype originates from a man older than 75 with acute or convalescent COVID-19. Source material: peripheral blood. The chain has TRBV27 and TRBJ1-1; 10 bases map to TRBD1. DNA for the CDR3: TGTGCCAGCAGTTTTTCGACAGGGGGCGCGACTGAAGCTTTCTTT. It translates to CASSFSTGGATEAFF.